The present T cell receptor beta chain was sequenced within a study of shared clonotypes between healthy human individuals. Study results and limitations: Few donors restricted represented genetic and exposure-history diversity.

V lost 4 bases to trimming and J lost 2 bases, with 17 bases between them. Germline values: CDR1 SGHVS, CDR2 FNYEAQ. This CDR3 has 17 residues. The data were produced by immunoSEQ multiplex PCR, yet TCRdb's version contains in-frame clones alone and is incomplete. Of just over 2,000,000 clones detected, 85% to 95% appear once; the ten largest clones hold 0.1% to 0.15%. Healthy adults negative for HIV, lacking recent acute infections or vaccinations, served as donors. Every donor, a Caucasian adult, lived in Nashville, Tennessee. On this clone: Its antigen is not identified.

The source is a man younger than 30 in good health. The gene calls are TRBV7-6 and TRBJ2-2; D may be TRBD1 or TRBD2 (5 bases each). The specimen was naive CD4+ T cells sorted from blood. Subset noted: CD45RA+ positively selected. CDR3 protein: CASSSLSRGVNTGELFF. The CDR3 nucleotides read TGTGCCAGCAGCTCCCTCAGTAGGGGAGTAAACACCGGGGAGCTGTTTTTT.